This T cell receptor (beta chain) was sequenced for a study of blood T cell repertoires in COVID-19. Study in general: The United States, Italy and Spain provided the acute and convalescent COVID-19 samples. T cells, B-cell-depleted T cells, or PBMCs supplied cDNA or gDNA.

Authors' analysis steps: Amplification of reference gene primers was used by the study to estimate nucleated cell counts. Assay: immunoSEQ multiplex PCR; the TCRdb copy retains only in-frame clones and omits some. The V and J calls and the clone size are those of that table, but D and trimming were determined from the DNA. Among 100,000 to 120,000 clones, 88% were seen once, and the ten largest hold around 3.2%. This CDR3 contains 15 residues. From germline, CDR1 is LGHNA and CDR2 YNFKEQ. V shed 3 bases, J shed 3 bases, and the junction held 3 bases outside the gene matches. The sequence was collected from a woman between 50 and 59 years old with acute or convalescent COVID-19. Material: peripheral blood. V gene TRBV4-2 combines with J gene TRBJ2-2, with TRBD2 identical over 8 bases. As DNA, the CDR3 is TGTGCCAGCAGCCAGGGGACTAGGTACACCGGGGAGCTGTTTTTT. It encodes CASSQGTRYTGELFF.